What follows describes a single T cell receptor (beta chain). TCRdb re-called the RT-PCR reads through MiXCR, storing one row per CDR3 protein. The sample yields about 700,000 distinct CDR3 sequences, 11% to 15% seen once. Germline CDR1 and CDR2: SGHDT and YYEEEE. This CDR3 has 16 amino acids. Losses at the gene ends were 0 bases for V and 2 bases for J; bases not matched to a gene: 2. The sequencing input was memory CD4+ T cells from blood. The TCR was taken from a female donor in good health, serving as a healthy control. The chain uses TRBV5-6 and TRBJ2-1, with 10 bases matching TRBD2. The CDR3 region is CASSLGAGGAYNEQFF. The CDR3 DNA follows: TGTGCCAGCAGCTTGGGAGCGGGAGGGGCCTACAATGAGCAGTTCTTC.